This T cell receptor (beta chain) was identified during a study of Graves' ophthalmopathy and Graves' hyperthyroidism. Study findings and constraints: A majority of expanded thyroid clonotypes exceeding 0.001 frequency were likewise present in blood.

RNA served as the template for amplifying TCR beta CDR3 regions. An initial RT-PCR round employing HTBI primers preceded a second-round multiplex PCR. TCRdb itself ran the multiplex PCR reads through MiXCR, one entry per CDR3 protein. The table records about 600,000 distinct CDR3 sequences, about 40% of them present only once. Many counts were recorded for this clonotype. Its specificity is not known. Certain patients, namely those with other autoimmune diseases, uncontrolled infections, pregnancy or lactation, were excluded. The ends lost 2 bases at V and 4 bases at J; junction bases unmatched: 3. Germline CDR1 SGHRS, CDR2 YFSETQ. This CDR3 contains 14 residues.

This receptor was obtained from an adult man with Graves' hyperthyroidism. Sequenced input: peripheral blood or thyroid tissue (not recorded which). The V and J genes are TRBV5-1 and TRBJ1-2, with 9 bases fitting TRBD1. The CDR3 here is CASSLMGQGYGYTF. In nucleotides, the CDR3 is TGCGCCAGCAGCTTAATGGGACAGGGCTATGGCTACACCTTC.